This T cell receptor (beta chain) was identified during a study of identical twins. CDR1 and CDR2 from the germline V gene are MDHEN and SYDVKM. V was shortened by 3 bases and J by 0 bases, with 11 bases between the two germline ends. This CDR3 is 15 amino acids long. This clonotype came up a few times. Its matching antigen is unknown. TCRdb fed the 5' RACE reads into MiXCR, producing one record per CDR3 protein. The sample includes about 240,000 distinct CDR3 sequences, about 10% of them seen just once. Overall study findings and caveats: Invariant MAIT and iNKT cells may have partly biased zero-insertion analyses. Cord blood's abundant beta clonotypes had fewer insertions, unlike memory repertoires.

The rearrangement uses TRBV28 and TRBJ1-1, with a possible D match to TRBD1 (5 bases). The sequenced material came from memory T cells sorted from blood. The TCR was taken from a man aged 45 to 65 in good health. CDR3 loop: CASSLGGSMNTEAFF. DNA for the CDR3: TGTGCCAGCAGTTTGGGGGGGTCCATGAACACTGAAGCTTTCTTT.